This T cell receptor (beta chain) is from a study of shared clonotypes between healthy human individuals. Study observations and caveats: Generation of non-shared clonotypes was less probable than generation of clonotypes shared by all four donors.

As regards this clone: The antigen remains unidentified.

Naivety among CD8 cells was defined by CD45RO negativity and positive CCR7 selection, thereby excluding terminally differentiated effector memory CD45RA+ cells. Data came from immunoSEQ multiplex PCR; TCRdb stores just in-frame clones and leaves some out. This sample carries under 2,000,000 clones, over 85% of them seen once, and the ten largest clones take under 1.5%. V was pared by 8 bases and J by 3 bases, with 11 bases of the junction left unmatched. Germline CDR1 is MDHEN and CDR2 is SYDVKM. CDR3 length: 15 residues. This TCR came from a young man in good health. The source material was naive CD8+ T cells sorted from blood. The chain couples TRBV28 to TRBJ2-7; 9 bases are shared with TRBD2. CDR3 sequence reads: CASRLLAGINYEQYF. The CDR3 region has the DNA TGTGCCAGCCGACTACTAGCGGGCATCAACTACGAGCAGTACTTC.